The T cell receptor (beta chain) described here comes from a study of blood T cell repertoires in COVID-19 (dated by TCRdb to the early 2020s). Regarding the complete study: Samples covering the acute and convalescent phases of COVID-19 were provided by collaborators in the United States, Italy and Spain. A de-identified subject ID, COVID-19 status, age in years and sex were almost always included in the sample metadata. Where HLA class I and class II types were available, the types were taken from metadata supplied by the sample provider, not from assay-based typing. Deeply sampled blood TCRbeta repertoires from subjects exposed to, actively infected with, or recovered from COVID-19 were included in the dataset. Samples were obtained from the ongoing ImmuneRACE study (first 160 participants) and from approximately 1,200 subjects provided by 6 global collaborators. The repertoires were released in a freely available public database meant as a resource for research on the immune response to SARS-CoV-2. The prospective study material was composed of cDNA or gDNA derived from T cells, B-cell-depleted T cells, or PBMCs. The paper as a whole reports these results and caveats: The amount of clinical and demographic metadata varied by source and participant and was provided uncurated.

Comments on this clone: Its antigen is currently not known. No much larger clone is present one base from it, and per-base qualities are unavailable.

The CDR3 starts with the cysteine, ends with the phenylalanine, and has 15 residues. Only the CDR3 portion is preserved as DNA: 45 bases, with reading frame beginning at the first base. In the germline V gene, CDR1 corresponds to SGHRS and CDR2 to YFSETQ. Trimmed from V: 2 bases; trimmed from J: 5 bases; junction bases lacking a gene match: 10. TCRbeta CDR3 regions were amplified from genomic DNA by means of the immunoSEQ Assay, a bias-controlled multiplex PCR. The study's processing was this. Within the assay, amplification of reference gene primers was used to estimate how many nucleated cells each sample contained. Sequence reads were collapsed and filtered to measure the absolute abundance of every unique TCRbeta CDR3 rearrangement. Productive Simpson clonality was computed per sample as the square root of Simpson's diversity index over productive rearrangements. TCRdb obtained this table from immuneACCESS and retained in-frame rearrangements with V and J assigned. These tables miss some clones; where compared with another copy, unresolved V genes account for less than half of the shortfall, and the remainder is unexplained. That table is the source of V, J and clone size, and D and trimming were worked out from the DNA. This sample has about 180,000 clones in its table, and 85% to 90% of those were observed once. The top ten clonotypes cover 5% to 7.5% of the sample.

Participants in the prospective study were aged about 18 to 100 years, lived in about two dozen United States geographic areas, and enrolled through a virtual design. Cohort assignment in the prospective study relied on participant-reported clinical history from a screening survey and a study questionnaire. Recovered participants in ImmuneRACE Cohort 3 were defined as having two consecutive negative NP/OP PCR tests, clearance from a healthcare professional, or resolution of symptoms. In the prospective study, mobile phlebotomists collected whole blood, serum and a nasopharyngeal or oropharyngeal swab from each participant. Prospective study participants could optionally give additional blood draws and questionnaires over an approximately two-month period. Prospective study blood samples were shipped either frozen or at room temperature before DNA extraction.

The chain is assembled from TRBV5-1 and TRBJ2-7; 7 bases in the junction line up with TRBD2. The clonotype was recovered from a man aged 40-49 years who had recovered from COVID-19. Material: PBMCs or T cells enriched from blood (not recorded which). The CDR3: CASSFGGSGKDEQYF. The DNA reads as follows: TGCGCCAGCAGCTTCGGGGGGAGTGGTAAAGACGAGCAGTACTTC.